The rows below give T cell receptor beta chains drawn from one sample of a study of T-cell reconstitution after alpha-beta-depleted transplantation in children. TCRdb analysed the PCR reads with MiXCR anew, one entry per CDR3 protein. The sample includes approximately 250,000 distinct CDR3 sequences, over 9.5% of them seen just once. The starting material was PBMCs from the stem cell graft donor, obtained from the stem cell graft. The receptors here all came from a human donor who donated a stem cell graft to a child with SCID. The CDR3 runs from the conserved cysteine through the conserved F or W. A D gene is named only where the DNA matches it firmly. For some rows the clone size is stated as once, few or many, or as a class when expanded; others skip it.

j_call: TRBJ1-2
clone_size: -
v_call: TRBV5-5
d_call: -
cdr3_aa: CASSSLQTGSYGYTF
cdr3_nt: TGTGCCAGCAGCTCCCTACAAACAGGGAGTTATGGCTACACCTTC

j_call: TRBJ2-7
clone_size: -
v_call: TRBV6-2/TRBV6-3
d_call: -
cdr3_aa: CASSYSMGGAYEQYF
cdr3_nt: TGTGCCAGCAGTTACTCGATGGGTGGGGCTTACGAGCAGTACTTC

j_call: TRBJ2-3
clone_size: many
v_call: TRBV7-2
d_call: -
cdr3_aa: CASSLVQTDTQYF
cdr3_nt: TGTGCCAGCAGCTTGGTCCAGACAGATACGCAGTATTTT

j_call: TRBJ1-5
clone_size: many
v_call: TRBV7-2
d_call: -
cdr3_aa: CASSLSQGQQPQHF
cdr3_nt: TGTGCCAGCAGCTTAAGTCAGGGGCAGCAGCCCCAGCATTTT

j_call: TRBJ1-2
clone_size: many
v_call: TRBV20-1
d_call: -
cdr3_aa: CSARDQGFLNYGYTF
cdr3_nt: TGCAGTGCTAGAGATCAGGGCTTCCTTAACTATGGCTACACCTTC

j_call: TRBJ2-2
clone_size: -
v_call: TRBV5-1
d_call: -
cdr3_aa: CASSAGWNTGELFF
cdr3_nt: TGCGCCAGCAGCGCCGGATGGAACACCGGGGAGCTGTTTTTT

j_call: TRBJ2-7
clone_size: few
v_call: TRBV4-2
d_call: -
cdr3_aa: CASSPRHRDYEQYF
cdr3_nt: TGTGCCAGCAGCCCCCGGCACAGGGACTACGAGCAGTACTTC

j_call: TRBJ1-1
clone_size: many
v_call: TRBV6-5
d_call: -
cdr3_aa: CASSYEEGSYTEAFF
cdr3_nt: TGTGCCAGCAGTTACGAGGAGGGGAGTTACACTGAAGCTTTCTTT

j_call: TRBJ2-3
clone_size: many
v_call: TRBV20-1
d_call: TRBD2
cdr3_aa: CSALRAGVSDTQYF
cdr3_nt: TGCAGTGCCCTAAGGGCGGGGGTCTCAGATACGCAGTATTTT

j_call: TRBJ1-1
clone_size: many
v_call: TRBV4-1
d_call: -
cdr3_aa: CASSPPRNTEAFF
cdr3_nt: TGCGCCAGCAGCCCGCCCCGGAACACTGAAGCTTTCTTT

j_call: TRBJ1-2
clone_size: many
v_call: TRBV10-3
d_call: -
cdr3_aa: CAISEIGARGYTF
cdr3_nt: TGTGCCATCAGTGAGATCGGCGCGCGCGGCTACACCTTC

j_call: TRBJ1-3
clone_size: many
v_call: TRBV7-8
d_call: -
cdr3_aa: CASSRGGGNSGNTIYF
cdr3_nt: TGTGCCAGCAGCCGCGGGGGGGGGAACTCTGGAAACACCATATATTTT

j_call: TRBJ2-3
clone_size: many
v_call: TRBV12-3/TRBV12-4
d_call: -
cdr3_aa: CASSSRGSGERAQYF
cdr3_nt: TGTGCCAGCAGTTCCCGTGGTAGCGGTGAGAGGGCGCAGTATTTT

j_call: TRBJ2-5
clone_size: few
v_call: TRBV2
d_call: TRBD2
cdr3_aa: CASKRVVAGETQYF
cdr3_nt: TGTGCCAGCAAGCGGGTAGTAGCGGGCGAGACCCAGTACTTC

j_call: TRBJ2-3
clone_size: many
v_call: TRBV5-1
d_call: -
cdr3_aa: CASSPAPQGSTDTQYF
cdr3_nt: TGCGCCAGCAGCCCTGCCCCACAGGGAAGCACAGATACGCAGTATTTT

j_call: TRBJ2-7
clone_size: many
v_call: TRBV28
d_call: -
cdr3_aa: CASSQLQNPYEQYF
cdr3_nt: TGTGCCAGCAGTCAACTACAGAACCCCTACGAGCAGTACTTC

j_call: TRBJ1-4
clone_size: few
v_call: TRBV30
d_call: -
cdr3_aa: CAWSWAGGREKLFF
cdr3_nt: TGTGCCTGGAGTTGGGCGGGGGGCAGAGAAAAACTGTTTTTT

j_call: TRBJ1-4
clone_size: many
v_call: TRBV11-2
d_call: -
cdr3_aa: CASSYQGRGEKLFF
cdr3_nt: TGTGCCAGCAGCTACCAGGGCCGTGGTGAAAAACTGTTTTTT

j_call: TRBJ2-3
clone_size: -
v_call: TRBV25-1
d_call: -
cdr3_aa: CARSDWPNTDTQYF
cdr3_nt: TGTGCCCGCAGTGACTGGCCCAACACAGATACGCAGTATTTT

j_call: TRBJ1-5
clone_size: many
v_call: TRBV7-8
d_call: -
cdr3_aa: CASSLTWGNSNQPQHF
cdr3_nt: TGTGCCAGCAGCTTAACGTGGGGGAACAGCAATCAGCCCCAGCATTTT

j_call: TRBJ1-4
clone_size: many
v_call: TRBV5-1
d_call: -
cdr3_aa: CASSPVGIADEKLFF
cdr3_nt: TGCGCCAGCAGCCCGGTGGGGATTGCGGATGAAAAACTGTTTTTT

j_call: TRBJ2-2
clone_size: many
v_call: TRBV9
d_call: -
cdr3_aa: CASSVDGASGELFF
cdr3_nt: TGTGCCAGCAGCGTAGATGGGGCCTCCGGGGAGCTGTTTTTT

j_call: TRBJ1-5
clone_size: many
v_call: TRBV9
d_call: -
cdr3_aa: CASSTWDGPLPQHF
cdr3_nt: TGTGCCAGCAGCACATGGGACGGTCCTTTGCCCCAGCATTTT

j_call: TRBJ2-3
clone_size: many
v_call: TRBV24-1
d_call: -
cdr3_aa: CATSARLGLASTDTQYF
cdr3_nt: TGTGCCACCAGTGCCCGTCTCGGACTCGCGAGCACAGATACGCAGTATTTT

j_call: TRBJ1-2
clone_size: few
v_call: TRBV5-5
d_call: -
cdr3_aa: CASSEDRYNYGYTF
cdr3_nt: TGTGCCAGCAGCGAAGACAGGTACAACTATGGCTACACCTTC

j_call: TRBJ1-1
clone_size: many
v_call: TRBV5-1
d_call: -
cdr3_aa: CASSFAGAPEMNTEAFF
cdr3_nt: TGCGCCAGCAGCTTCGCCGGGGCCCCCGAAATGAACACTGAAGCTTTCTTT

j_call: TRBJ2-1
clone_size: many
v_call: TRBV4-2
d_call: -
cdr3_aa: CASSQSLESYNEQFF
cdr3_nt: TGTGCCAGCAGCCAATCCCTAGAATCCTACAATGAGCAGTTCTTC

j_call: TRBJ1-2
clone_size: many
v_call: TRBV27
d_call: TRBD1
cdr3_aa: CASSFSADRAHYGYTF
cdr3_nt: TGTGCCAGCAGTTTTTCAGCCGACAGGGCCCACTATGGCTACACCTTC

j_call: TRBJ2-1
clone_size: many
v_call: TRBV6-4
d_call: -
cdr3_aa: CASSVNPASEQFF
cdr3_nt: TGTGCCAGCAGTGTGAATCCCGCGTCGGAGCAGTTCTTC

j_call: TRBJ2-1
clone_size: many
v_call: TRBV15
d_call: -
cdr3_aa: CATSSEPGNEQFF
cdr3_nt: TGTGCCACCAGCAGTGAACCTGGCAATGAGCAGTTCTTC

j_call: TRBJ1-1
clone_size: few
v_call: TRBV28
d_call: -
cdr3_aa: CASSSGGLNTEAFF
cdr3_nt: TGTGCCAGCAGTTCTGGGGGATTGAACACTGAAGCTTTCTTT

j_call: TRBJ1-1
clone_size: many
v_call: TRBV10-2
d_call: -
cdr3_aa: CASSESGLNTEAFF
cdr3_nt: TGCGCCAGCAGTGAGTCAGGACTGAACACTGAAGCTTTCTTT

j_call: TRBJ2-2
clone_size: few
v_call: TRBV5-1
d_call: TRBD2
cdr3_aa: CASSLLAGGVSGELFF
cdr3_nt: TGCGCCAGCAGCCTCCTAGCGGGGGGCGTATCCGGGGAGCTGTTTTTT

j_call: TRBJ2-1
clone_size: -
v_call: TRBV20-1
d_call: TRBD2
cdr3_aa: CCARGWTSGPDDNEQFF
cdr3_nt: TGCTGTGCTAGAGGGTGGACTAGCGGGCCCGATGACAATGAGCAGTTCTTC

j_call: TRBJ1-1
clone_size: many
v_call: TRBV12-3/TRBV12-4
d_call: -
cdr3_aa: CASSLMAGKGHSAEAFF
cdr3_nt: TGTGCCAGCAGTTTAATGGCAGGGAAGGGTCACAGCGCTGAAGCTTTCTTT

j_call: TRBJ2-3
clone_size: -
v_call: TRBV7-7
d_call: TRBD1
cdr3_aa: CASSSPRRQGSTDTQYF
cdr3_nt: TGTGCCAGCAGCTCCCCGCGACGACAGGGCAGCACAGATACGCAGTATTTT

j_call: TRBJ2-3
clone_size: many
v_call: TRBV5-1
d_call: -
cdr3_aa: CASSLIQGVDTQYF
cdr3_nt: TGCGCCAGCAGCTTAATACAGGGAGTAGATACGCAGTATTTT

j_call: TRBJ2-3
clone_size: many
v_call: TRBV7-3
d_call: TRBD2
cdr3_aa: CASSFLASGGRADTQYF
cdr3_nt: TGTGCCAGCAGCTTTCTTGCTAGCGGGGGTAGGGCAGATACGCAGTATTTT

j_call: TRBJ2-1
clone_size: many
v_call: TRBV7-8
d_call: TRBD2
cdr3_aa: CASSRSGGLMYNEQFF
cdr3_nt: TGTGCCAGCAGCCGTAGCGGGGGTCTCATGTACAATGAGCAGTTCTTC

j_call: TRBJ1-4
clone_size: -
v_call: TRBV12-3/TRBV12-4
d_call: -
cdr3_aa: CAISFPGNKKLFF
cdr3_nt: TGTGCCATCAGTTTCCCAGGGAACAAAAAACTGTTTTTT

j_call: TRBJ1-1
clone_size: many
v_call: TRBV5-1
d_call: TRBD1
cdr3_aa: CASSLVRQGADTEAFF
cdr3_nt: TGCGCCAGCAGCTTGGTAAGACAGGGGGCGGATACTGAAGCTTTCTTT

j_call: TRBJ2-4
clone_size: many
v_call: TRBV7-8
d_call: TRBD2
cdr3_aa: CASSLDFLAGYKNIQYF
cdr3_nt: TGTGCCAGCAGCTTAGATTTCCTAGCGGGGTACAAAAACATTCAGTACTTC

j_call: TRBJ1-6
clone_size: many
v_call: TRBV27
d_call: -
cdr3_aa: CASSLSGRGGSPLHF
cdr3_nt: TGTGCCAGCAGTTTATCGGGAAGAGGGGGTTCACCCCTCCACTTT

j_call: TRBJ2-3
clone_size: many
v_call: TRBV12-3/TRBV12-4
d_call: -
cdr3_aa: CAAGGLLTDTQYF
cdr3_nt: TGTGCCGCCGGGGGGCTACTCACAGATACGCAGTATTTT

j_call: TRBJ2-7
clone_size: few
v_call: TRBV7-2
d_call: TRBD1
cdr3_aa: CASSLVAGTVFYEQYF
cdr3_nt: TGTGCCAGCAGCCTCGTTGCCGGGACAGTATTCTACGAGCAGTACTTC

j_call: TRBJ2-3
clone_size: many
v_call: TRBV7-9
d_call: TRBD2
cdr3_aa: CASTRAGGQLNTQYF
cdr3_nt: TGTGCCAGCACTCGAGCGGGGGGGCAACTTAATACGCAGTATTTT

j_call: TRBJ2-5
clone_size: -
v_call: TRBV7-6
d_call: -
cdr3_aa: CASSYTPGTGETQYF
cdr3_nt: TGTGCCAGCAGCTACACTCCAGGTACCGGAGAGACCCAGTACTTC

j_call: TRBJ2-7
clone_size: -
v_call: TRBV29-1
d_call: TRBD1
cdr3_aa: CSVRTGIGPGEYF
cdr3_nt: TGCAGCGTGCGGACAGGGATAGGCCCCGGGGAGTACTTC

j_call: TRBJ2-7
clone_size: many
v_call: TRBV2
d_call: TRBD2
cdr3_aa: CASSPGLVGYEQYF
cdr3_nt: TGTGCCAGCAGCCCCGGACTAGTCGGCTACGAGCAGTACTTC

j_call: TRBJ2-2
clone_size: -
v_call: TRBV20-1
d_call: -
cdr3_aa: CSAHRGGDTGELFF
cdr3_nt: TGCAGTGCTCACAGGGGGGGGGACACCGGGGAGCTGTTTTTT

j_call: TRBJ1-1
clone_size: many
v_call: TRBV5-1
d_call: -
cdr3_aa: CASSLGTSLNTEAFF
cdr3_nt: TGCGCCAGCAGCTTGGGGACGTCCCTGAACACTGAAGCTTTCTTT

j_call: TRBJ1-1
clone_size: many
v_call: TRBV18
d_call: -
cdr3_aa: CASSPAGNTEAFF
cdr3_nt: TGCGCCAGCAGCCCTGCAGGGAACACTGAAGCTTTCTTT